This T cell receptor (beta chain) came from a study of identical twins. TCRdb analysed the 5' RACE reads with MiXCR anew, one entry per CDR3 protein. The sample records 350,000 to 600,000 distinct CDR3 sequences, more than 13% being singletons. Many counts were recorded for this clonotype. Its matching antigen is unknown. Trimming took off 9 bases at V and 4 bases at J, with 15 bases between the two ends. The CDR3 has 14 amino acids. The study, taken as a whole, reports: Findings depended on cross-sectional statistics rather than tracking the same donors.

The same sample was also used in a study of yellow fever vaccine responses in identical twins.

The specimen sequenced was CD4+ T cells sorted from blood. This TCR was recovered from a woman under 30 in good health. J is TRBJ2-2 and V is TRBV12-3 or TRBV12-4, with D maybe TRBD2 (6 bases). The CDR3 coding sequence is TGTGCCAGTACACCGGGACTCTTCACCGGGGAGCTGTTTTTT. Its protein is CASTPGLFTGELFF.